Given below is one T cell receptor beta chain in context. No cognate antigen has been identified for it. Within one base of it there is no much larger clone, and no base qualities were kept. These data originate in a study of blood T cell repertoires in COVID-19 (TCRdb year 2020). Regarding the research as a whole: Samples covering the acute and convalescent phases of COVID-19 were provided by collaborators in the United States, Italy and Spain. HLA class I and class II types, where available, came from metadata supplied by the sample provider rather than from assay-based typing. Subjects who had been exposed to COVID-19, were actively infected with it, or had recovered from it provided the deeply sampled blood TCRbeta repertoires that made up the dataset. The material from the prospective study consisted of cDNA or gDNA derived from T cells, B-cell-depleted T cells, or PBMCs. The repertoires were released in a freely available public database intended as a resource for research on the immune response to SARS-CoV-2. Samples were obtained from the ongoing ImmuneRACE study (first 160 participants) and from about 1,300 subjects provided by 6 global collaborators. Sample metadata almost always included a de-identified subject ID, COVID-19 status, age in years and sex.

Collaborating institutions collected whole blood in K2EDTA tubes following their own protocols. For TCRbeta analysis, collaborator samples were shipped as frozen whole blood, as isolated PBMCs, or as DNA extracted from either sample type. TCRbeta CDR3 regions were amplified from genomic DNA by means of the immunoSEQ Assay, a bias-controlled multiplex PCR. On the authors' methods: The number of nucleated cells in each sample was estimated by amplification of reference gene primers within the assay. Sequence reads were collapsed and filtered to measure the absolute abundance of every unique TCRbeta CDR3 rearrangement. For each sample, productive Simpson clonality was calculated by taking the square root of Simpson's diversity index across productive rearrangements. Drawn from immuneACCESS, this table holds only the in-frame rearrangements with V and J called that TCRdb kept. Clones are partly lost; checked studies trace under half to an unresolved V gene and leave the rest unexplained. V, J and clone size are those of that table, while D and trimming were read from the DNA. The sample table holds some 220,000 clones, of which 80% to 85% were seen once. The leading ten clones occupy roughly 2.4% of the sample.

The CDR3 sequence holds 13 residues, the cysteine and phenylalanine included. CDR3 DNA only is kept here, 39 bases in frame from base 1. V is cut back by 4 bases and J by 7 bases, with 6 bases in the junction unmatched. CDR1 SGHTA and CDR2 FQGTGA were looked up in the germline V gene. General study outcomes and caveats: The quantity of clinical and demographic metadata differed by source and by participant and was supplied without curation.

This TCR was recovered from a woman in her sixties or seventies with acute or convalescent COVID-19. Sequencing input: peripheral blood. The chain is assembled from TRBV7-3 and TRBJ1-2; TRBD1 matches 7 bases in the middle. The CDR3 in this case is CASSSTGSGGYTF. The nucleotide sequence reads TGTGCCAGCAGCTCGACAGGGTCGGGTGGCTACACCTTC. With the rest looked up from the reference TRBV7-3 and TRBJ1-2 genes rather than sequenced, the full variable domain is GAGVSQTPSNKVTEKGKYVELRCDPISGHTALYWYRQSLGQGPEFLIYFQGTGAADDSGLPNDRFFAVRPEGSVSTLKIQRTERGDSAVYLCASSSTGSGGYTFGSGTRLTVV.